This is a list of T cell receptor beta chains from one sample in a study of regulatory T cells in long-lasting Graves disease. MiXCR, applied by TCRdb to the multiplex PCR reads, yields one record per CDR3 protein. The sample has about 620,000 distinct CDR3 sequences, 15% to 20% seen once. This sample also appeared in a second study, on T cells in Graves' hyperthyroidism and ophthalmopathy.

The specimen was peripheral blood mononuclear cells (PBMCs), collected at new diagnosis, from a patient treated with antithyroid drugs. These receptors came from a woman in her 30s with Graves disease. Each CDR3 is given with its conserved first and last residue. D genes are given only for firm matches. Where a row states a size, it is once, few, many or the class of an expanded clone; other rows omit it.

D	V	J	size	CDR3	DNA
-	TRBV9	TRBJ2-3	-	CASSADSGTTDTQYF	TGTGCCAGCAGCGCAGACAGCGGTACCACAGATACGCAGTATTTT
-	TRBV12-5	TRBJ2-3	-	CASGLEDSRTDTQYF	TGTGCTAGTGGTTTGGAGGACAGCCGCACAGATACGCAGTATTTT
-	TRBV28	TRBJ1-4	few	CASAVWPGEKLFF	TGTGCCAGCGCGGTTTGGCCTGGTGAAAAACTGTTTTTT
-	TRBV11-2	TRBJ1-5	few	CASSLSGIQPQHF	TGTGCCAGCAGCTTATCAGGGATTCAGCCCCAGCATTTT
-	TRBV19	TRBJ2-2	few	CASSGYWTGELFF	TGTGCCAGTAGTGGTTATTGGACCGGGGAGCTGTTTTTT
TRBD1	TRBV19	TRBJ2-3	-	CASSTQTGLTDTQYF	TGTGCCAGTAGTACACAGACAGGGCTCACAGATACGCAGTATTTT
-	TRBV6-2/TRBV6-3	TRBJ2-1	many	CASSYWSGGQFF	TGTGCCAGCAGTTACTGGTCCGGGGGGCAGTTCTTC
-	TRBV12-3/TRBV12-4	TRBJ1-1	-	CASSKTDFEAFF	TGTGCCAGCAGTAAGACAGATTTTGAAGCTTTCTTT
-	TRBV7-2	TRBJ2-5	many	CASSQAGWETQYF	TGTGCCAGCAGCCAAGCGGGTTGGGAGACCCAGTACTTC
TRBD2	TRBV7-2	TRBJ2-7	many	CASSDGLAGVYEQYF	TGTGCCAGCAGCGACGGACTAGCGGGAGTTTACGAGCAGTACTTC
-	TRBV3-1	TRBJ1-4	few	CASSQGYWASRVFF	TGTGCCAGCAGCCAAGGATACTGGGCTTCAAGGGTGTTTTTT
TRBD2	TRBV3-1	TRBJ2-1	-	CASSRPAGGSEEQFF	TGTGCCAGCAGCCGACCAGCGGGGGGTTCGGAAGAGCAGTTCTTC
-	TRBV20-1	TRBJ1-4	-	CSASWPNEKLFF	TGCAGTGCTAGTTGGCCTAATGAAAAACTGTTTTTT
TRBD1	TRBV20-1	TRBJ2-6	many	CSASGTGGLISGANVLTF	TGCAGTGCTAGCGGGACAGGGGGCCTGATCTCTGGGGCCAACGTCCTGACTTTC
TRBD2	TRBV12-3/TRBV12-4	TRBJ2-1	-	CASRGPGRNEQFF	TGTGCCAGCAGGGGTCCCGGGAGGAATGAGCAGTTCTTC
TRBD2	TRBV2	TRBJ2-1	once	CASGLAADNELFF	TGTGCCAGCGGACTAGCAGCCGACAATGAGCTGTTCTTC
TRBD1	TRBV28	TRBJ2-3	many	CASTTGTGHTDTQYF	TGTGCCAGCACCACCGGGACAGGCCACACAGATACGCAGTATTTT
-	TRBV6-1	TRBJ2-1	many	CASSIAAAGYNEQFF	TGTGCCAGCAGTATAGCGGCCGCAGGCTACAATGAGCAGTTCTTC
TRBD2	TRBV2	TRBJ2-7	many	CASSSPGLGSEQYF	TGTGCCAGCAGTTCTCCGGGACTAGGGTCCGAGCAGTACTTC
TRBD1	TRBV19	TRBJ1-1	-	CASSDNRGVNTEAFF	TGTGCCAGTAGCGATAACAGGGGAGTGAACACTGAAGCTTTCTTT
TRBD1	TRBV20-1	TRBJ2-5	many	CSASRSGQGYGAQYF	TGCAGTGCTAGTCGCTCAGGACAGGGCTACGGGGCCCAGTACTTC
-	TRBV12-3/TRBV12-4	TRBJ2-4	many	CASSLVRDPKNIQYF	TGTGCCAGCAGTTTAGTTCGGGACCCCAAAAACATTCAGTACTTC
-	TRBV28	TRBJ2-5	many	CASSHPAMETQYF	TGTGCCAGCAGCCACCCAGCAATGGAGACCCAGTACTTC
-	TRBV7-3	TRBJ2-2	many	CASSRQINTGELFF	TGTGCCAGCAGCCGACAGATAAACACCGGGGAGCTGTTTTTT
TRBD1	TRBV27	TRBJ2-3	many	CASSPGGQVTLTQYF	TGTGCCAGCAGCCCCGGGGGACAGGTAACACTTACGCAGTATTTT
-	TRBV7-2	TRBJ2-1	many	CASSLEWGGPEQFF	TGTGCCAGCAGCTTAGAGTGGGGGGGCCCTGAGCAGTTCTTC
TRBD2	TRBV20-1	TRBJ2-7	-	CSAELTSSYEQYF	TGCAGTGCCGAACTGACTAGCAGCTACGAGCAGTACTTC
-	TRBV6-1	TRBJ1-4	-	CAIRERAVEKLFF	TGTGCCATACGAGAGAGGGCGGTTGAAAAACTGTTTTTT
-	TRBV28	TRBJ1-1	many	CASSLDTGTTEAFF	TGTGCCAGCAGTTTGGACACAGGGACCACTGAAGCTTTCTTT
-	TRBV7-2	TRBJ2-7	few	CASSPGFTAYEQYF	TGTGCCAGCAGCCCGGGGTTTACGGCCTACGAGCAGTACTTC
-	TRBV6-1	TRBJ1-5	many	CASSEDFGRRGNQPQHF	TGTGCCAGCAGTGAAGACTTTGGTAGACGGGGCAATCAGCCCCAGCATTTT
TRBD1	TRBV15	TRBJ1-5	-	CATSRDPPGTGGDQPQHF	TGTGCCACCAGCAGAGATCCCCCCGGGACAGGGGGCGATCAGCCCCAGCATTTT
TRBD1	TRBV14	TRBJ2-7	-	CASSHLGQFDSYEQYF	TGTGCCAGCAGCCATCTGGGACAGTTCGACTCCTACGAGCAGTACTTC
TRBD2	TRBV20-1	TRBJ2-1	-	CSATRLAGVDQFF	TGCAGTGCTACCAGACTAGCGGGAGTTGATCAGTTCTTC
TRBD2	TRBV20-1	TRBJ2-3	-	CSAAGGSDTQYF	TGCAGTGCGGCGGGAGGCTCAGATACGCAGTATTTT
TRBD1	TRBV7-2	TRBJ1-5	few	CASSTRDRGHQPQHF	TGTGCCAGCAGCACCCGGGACAGGGGGCATCAGCCCCAGCATTTT
TRBD1	TRBV12-3/TRBV12-4	TRBJ2-2	many	CASSPRTGGIFAGELFF	TGTGCCAGCAGCCCTAGGACAGGGGGGATATTCGCCGGGGAGCTGTTTTTT
TRBD2	TRBV27	TRBJ2-1	few	CASSSLSSGSYEQFF	TGTGCCAGCAGTTCTCTTTCTAGCGGGAGCTATGAGCAGTTCTTC
-	TRBV3-1	TRBJ2-3	many	CASSQSVYRYTDTQYF	TGTGCCAGCAGCCAATCGGTCTATAGATACACAGATACGCAGTATTTT
TRBD2	TRBV27	TRBJ2-7	few	CASRSSGKGGYEQYF	TGTGCCAGCAGGAGTAGCGGGAAGGGTGGCTACGAGCAGTACTTC